This paragraph reports one TCR beta chain. The antigen it recognizes is unknown. No clone much larger than this one lies a single base away; base qualities are absent. The sample's treatment or condition, from its label and the paper: suppressive antiretroviral therapy. Cells were stimulated with anti-CD3/anti-CD28 magnetic beads as a nonspecific positive control representing the CD4+ T cell repertoire. Responding CD4+ T cells were sorted on the basis of upregulation of both CD40 ligand and CD69. HIV-1-infected adults in whom suppressive ART had been started during chronic infection were enrolled as participants. For at least 4 years, the participants' plasma HIV-1 RNA had been undetectable, below 50 copies/mL. To be included, participants needed a CD4+ T cell count above 400 cells/uL and a positive CMV serology. Before stimulation, PBMCs were isolated using density centrifugation and depleted of CD8+ T cells. Stimulation of CD8-depleted PBMCs was carried out for 15 to 20 hours with anti-CD28/CD49d costimulation, CD40-blocking antibody and enfuvirtide, to prevent new infections. Cells were sorted on a Beckman Coulter MoFlo Legacy or XDP sorter, with propidium iodide excluding dead cells. Genomic DNA was extracted with the QIAamp DNA Mini Kit for samples above one million cells, otherwise with the Quick-DNA Microprep Kit.

These data originate in a study of persistence of HIV-infected CD4 T cells (dated by TCRdb to the early 2020s). For the study in its entirety: The median time the participants had spent on suppressive ART was over 7 years. Apart from a couple of participants who underwent leukapheresis at a single time point, peripheral blood samples of up to 180 mL were collected from participants at multiple time points. Anti-CD3/anti-CD28 stimulation activated a higher proportion of cells, with a lower memory fraction, than antigen stimulation. The study isolated CMV- and HIV-1 Gag-responding CD4+ T cells from ART-treated individuals to examine antigen-driven clonal expansion of HIV-1-infected cells. The clonality of all cells in each sorted population was measured by TCRbeta sequencing, and the clonality of infected cells was measured by proviral sequencing. The TCR cluster analysis across participants included about 8 participants for CMV and six or seven participants for Gag. Overall study outcomes, separate from this receptor: The study involved few individuals and tested only a limited range of antigens. Bulk TCR analyses could not be restricted to the rare CMV-responding cells that actually carried HIV-1 proviruses. Degenerate expanded CDR3beta sequences were enriched in antigen-responding cells, suggesting convergent selection of CD4+ responses to CMV and Gag. Within the same sorted populations, how oligoclonal the TCRs were correlated with how oligoclonal the proviruses were. Significantly lower TCRbeta richness was observed in CMV- and Gag-responding cells than in anti-CD3/anti-CD28-responding cells, and higher oligoclonality was observed in CMV-responding cells than in CD3/CD28-stimulated and Gag-responding cells.

The CDR3 runs 16 residues from the cysteine to the phenylalanine. Solely the CDR3 DNA is kept, with 48 bases framed from the first base. The germline V gene provides CDR1 MDHEN and CDR2 SYDVKM. V was cut back by 2 bases and J by 2 bases, leaving a gap of 13 bases between them. TCRbeta repertoires were sequenced from genomic DNA with the immunoSEQ hsTCRB assay version 4 in survey mode. Genomic DNA was diluted to 7.5 to 10 ng/uL, and up to 1 ug per sample was used for TCRbeta sequencing. The paper's data handling went like this. ImmunoSeq Analyzer 3.0 was used for analysis of TCRbeta data, and diversity was computed on productive nucleotide rearrangements. Using the Immunarch R package, the improved Chao index served to estimate lower-bound TCR diversity and the Gini coefficient served to estimate clonality. Nucleotide rearrangements that differed but encoded the same CDR3beta amino acid sequence were counted as separate clonotypes. Differential abundance analysis found TCRbeta sequences that were significantly enriched in antigen-responding cells compared with anti-CD3/anti-CD28-activated cells. GLIPH2 clustered TCRs by predicted peptide-MHC specificity, both within individual participants and across merged participant data sets. Drawn from immuneACCESS, this table holds only the in-frame rearrangements with V and J called that TCRdb kept. Clones are partly lost; checked studies trace under half to an unresolved V gene and leave the rest unexplained. V and J calls and clone size follow that table, whereas D and trimming were derived from the DNA. This sample is represented by over 35,000 clones; roughly nine tenths of them were singletons. Approximately 1% of the sample is taken by the ten largest.

The chain uses TRBV28 and TRBJ1-5; the D gene is unclear. This receptor was identified in an adult man with HIV who was CMV-seropositive. Here the sequenced sample was CD4+ T cells sorted from PBMCs after roughly 18-hour stimulation, taken from a patient who received antiretroviral therapy. In light of the paper, this sample's cell subset or site label describes: CD40L+CD69+ CD4 T cells responding to anti-CD3/anti-CD28 beads, representing the overall repertoire. The bases read TGTGCCAGCAGTTTACTAGGAGGAGTAGGCAATCAGCCCCAGCATTTT. Translation gives CASSLLGGVGNQPQHF.